Below are 16 T cell receptor beta chains sequenced from a single sample in a study of blood T cell repertoires in COVID-19. Repertoires were generated with immunoSEQ multiplex PCR, while TCRdb's copy carries only in-frame clones and drops some. The sample contains roughly 200,000 clones, about 79% of which appear only once. Sample: peripheral blood. The origin of the receptors is a human donor in a cohort sampled during active COVID-19.

The chain carries TRBV7-2 and TRBJ2-3; TRBD2 might be the D (7 bases). Trimming shortened V by 2 bases and J by 2 bases, and 14 bases separated the two germline ends. This CDR3 has 16 residues. The germline CDR1 and CDR2 sequences are SGHTA and FQGNSA. The CDR3 is CASSLPAGANTDTQYF. For the CDR3, the DNA is TGTGCCAGCAGCTTACCGGCGGGGGCCAACACAGATACGCAGTATTTT.

For this clone: A junction end diverges from the germline sequence, so it may reflect a read error. The J gene is TRBJ2-5, the V gene TRBV19; D is undetermined. This CDR3 spans 15 amino acids. Germline values: CDR1 LNHDA, CDR2 SQIVND (reference sequence). The CDR3 DNA is TGTGCCAATAGTGCCCATTCCGGCAGGAAAGAGACCCAGTACTTC. The encoded protein is CANSAHSGRKETQYF.

V gene TRBV30 combines with J gene TRBJ1-2, with TRBD1 matching over 10 bases. Germline V gene lookup returns CDR1 GTSNPN and CDR2 SVGIG (reference sequence). The CDR3 runs to 15 residues. J was trimmed by 0 bases and V by 2 bases; bases with no gene match: 3. This CDR3 reads CAWSMGQGTNYGYTF. For the CDR3, the DNA is TGTGCCTGGAGTATGGGACAGGGGACTAACTATGGCTACACCTTC.

This chain joins TRBV27 and TRBJ2-7; TRBD1 matches at 8 bases. Germline loops: CDR1 MNHEY, CDR2 SMNVEV (reference sequence). The CDR3 consists of 12 residues. V lost 4 bases, J lost 9 bases, and 5 bases stayed unmatched. In DNA, the CDR3 is TGTGCCAGCAGTTATACAGGGGGGATGCAGTACTTC. It encodes CASSYTGGMQYF.

The V and J genes are TRBV12-5 and TRBJ1-1, with 8 bases matching TRBD1. Losses at the gene ends were 0 bases for V and 0 bases for J; bases not matched to a gene: 6. The CDR3 length is 17 residues. Germline V CDR1 and CDR2: LGHNT, FRNRAP. The CDR3 sequence is CASGLVRTGQMNTEAFF. The CDR3 DNA sequence: TGTGCTAGTGGTTTGGTACGGACAGGGCAGATGAACACTGAAGCTTTCTTT.

J is TRBJ2-7 and V is TRBV6-5; a possible D gene is TRBD2 (5 bases). The CDR3 has 15 residues. In germline, CDR1 is MNHEY, CDR2 SVGAGI. The V end lost 0 bases, the J end lost 3 bases, and 12 bases lay between the germline ends. The CDR3 region has the DNA TGTGCCAGCAGTTACTCCAAAACCGGGAACTACGAGCAGTACTTC. Translation gives CASSYSKTGNYEQYF.

The J gene is TRBJ1-2, the V gene TRBV11-2, with 7 positions matching TRBD1. The ends lost 5 bases at V and 5 bases at J; junction bases unmatched: 5. The CDR3 spans 13 residues. Germline lookup yields CDR1 SGHAT and CDR2 FQNNGV. DNA for the CDR3: TGTGCCAGCAGCACCGGGACAGAGTATGGCTACACCTTC. It codes for CASSTGTEYGYTF.

In its sample, this clone was seen once. The gene calls are TRBV4-2 and TRBJ2-1; 9 bases map to TRBD2. The CDR3 has 18 amino acids. Germline loops: CDR1 LGHNA, CDR2 YNFKEQ. V lost 0 bases to trimming and J lost 0 bases; unmatched junction nucleotides: 6. The CDR3 region is CASSQDLSGRRSYNEQFF. DNA for the CDR3: TGTGCCAGCAGCCAAGATTTGAGCGGGAGGCGCTCCTACAATGAGCAGTTCTTC.

The sample holds a few counts of this clone. The chain uses TRBV30 and TRBJ1-5; no definite D call. The CDR3 contains 15 residues. Germline values: CDR1 GTSNPN, CDR2 SVGIG (reference sequence). Trimming pared 0 bases from V and 1 base from J, leaving 10 bases between. CDR3: CAWSVNSASNQPQHF. For the CDR3, the DNA is TGTGCCTGGAGTGTCAACAGTGCCAGCAATCAGCCCCAGCATTTT.

The chain couples TRBV14 to TRBJ2-5; 8 bases align to TRBD2. Germline V gene lookup returns CDR1 SGHDN and CDR2 FVKESK. The CDR3 extends over 13 amino acids. Trimming removed 6 bases from V and 4 bases from J; junction bases left unmatched: 4. The DNA of the CDR3 is TGTGCCAGCAGAATCGGGGGGGCAGAGACCCAGTACTTC. Its translation is CASRIGGAETQYF.

The rearrangement links TRBV5-1 to TRBJ2-3, with 11 bases identical to TRBD2. Germline V CDR1 and CDR2: SGHRS, YFSETQ. This CDR3 is 14 amino acids long. The junction had 7 bases not matched to a gene; V was cut back by 9 bases and J by 4 bases. The CDR3 sequence: CATTSGSFADTQYF. CDR3 sequence (DNA): TGCGCCACTACTAGCGGGAGTTTCGCAGATACGCAGTATTTT.

V usage is TRBV21-1 and J usage is TRBJ2-3; the tabulated D call, TRBD2, remains unverified against the DNA. TRBV21-1 is flagged as a pseudogene. The CDR3 runs 14 residues. In nucleotides, the CDR3 is TGTGCCAGCAGCATACTGAATAGCACAGATACGCAGTATTTT. It translates to CASSILNSTDTQYF.

The chain couples TRBV18 to TRBJ2-7; 9 positions agree with TRBD2. CDR1 KGHSH and CDR2 LQKENI come from the germline V gene. After removal of 4 bases from V and 4 bases from J, the junction contained 5 bases not matched to a gene. This CDR3 is 14 amino acids long. In DNA form, the CDR3 reads TGTGCCAGCTCACAGGCGGGAGGGCCGTACGAGCAGTACTTC. Amino acid sequence: CASSQAGGPYEQYF.

The chain combines TRBV10-1 with TRBJ2-3; D might be TRBD2 (6 bases). This CDR3 region has 14 residues. Per the germline V gene, CDR1 is WNHNN and CDR2 is SYGVQD (reference sequence). V was trimmed by 5 bases and J by 4 bases, leaving 13 bases between them. DNA of the CDR3: TGCGCCAGCAGTAAGACTAGGTTTGCAGATACGCAGTATTTT. Translating it yields CASSKTRFADTQYF.

V gene TRBV5-8 combines with J gene TRBJ2-3; 9 bases are shared with TRBD1. V lost 0 bases and J lost 6; bases outside the gene matches: 8. CDR3 size: 16 residues. Germline V lookup: CDR1 SGHTS, CDR2 YDEGEE. The CDR3 bases are TGTGCCAGCAGCTTGGGGACAGGGGCGAAGGGGGATACGCAGTATTTT. Translation gives CASSLGTGAKGDTQYF.

In its sample, this clone was seen once. The chain links TRBV2 to TRBJ2-7, with TRBD2 matching over 12 bases. Trimming at V came to 5 bases and at J to 6 bases, leaving 8 bases not matched to a gene. CDR1 and CDR2 (germline): SNHLY, FYNNEI. The CDR3 loop spans 15 amino acids. CDR3 loop: CASSSLAGGPGEQYF. The CDR3 DNA follows: TGTGCCAGCAGTTCTCTAGCGGGAGGGCCTGGCGAGCAGTACTTC. Complete variable domain (other parts from reference TRBV2 and TRBJ2-7): EPEVTQTPSHQVTQMGQEVILRCVPISNHLYFYWYRQILGQKVEFLVSFYNNEISEKSEIFDDQFSVERPDGSNFTLKIRSTKLEDSAMYFCASSSLAGGPGEQYFGPGTRLTVT.